The clone carrying this T cell receptor (beta chain) was counted only a few times. Template switching, a step in the protocol, added a universal primer site, and cDNA carried unique molecular identifiers. From the 5' RACE reads, TCRdb called clonotypes with MiXCR, one entry per CDR3 protein. The sample lists 250,000 or so distinct CDR3 sequences, about 8.3% occurring once. These data are taken from a study of identical twins. Germline values: CDR1 MDHEN, CDR2 SYDVKM. This CDR3 has 13 amino acids. V shed 2 bases, J shed 7 bases, and the junction held 1 base outside the gene matches. This sample also belongs to another study, concerning yellow fever vaccine responses in identical twins.

The clonotype was recovered from a woman between 18 and 30 years old in good health. Sequencing input: CD8+ T cells sorted from blood. The rearrangement uses TRBV28 and TRBJ2-1; 8 bases are a match to TRBD2. The CDR3 sequence is CASSLGTRNEQFF. In nucleotides, the CDR3 is TGTGCCAGCAGTTTAGGGACTAGGAATGAGCAGTTCTTC.